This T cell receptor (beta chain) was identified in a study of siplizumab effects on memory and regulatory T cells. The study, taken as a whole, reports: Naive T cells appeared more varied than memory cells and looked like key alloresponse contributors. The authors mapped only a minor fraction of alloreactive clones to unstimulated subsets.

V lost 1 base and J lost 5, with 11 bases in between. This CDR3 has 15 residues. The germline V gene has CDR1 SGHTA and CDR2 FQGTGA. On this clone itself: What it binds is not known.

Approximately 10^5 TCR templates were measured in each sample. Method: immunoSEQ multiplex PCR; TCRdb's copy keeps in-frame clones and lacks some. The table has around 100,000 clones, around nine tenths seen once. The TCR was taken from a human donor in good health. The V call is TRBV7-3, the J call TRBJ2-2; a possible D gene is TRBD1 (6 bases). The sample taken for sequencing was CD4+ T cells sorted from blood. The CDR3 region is CASSLIGTPTGELFF. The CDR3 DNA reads TGTGCCAGCAGCTTAATAGGGACACCGACCGGGGAGCTGTTTTTT.